The 32 T cell receptor beta chains below were found in one sample sequenced in a study of human T cells and chemical hapten exposure. TCRdb fed the RACE reads into MiXCR, producing one record per CDR3 protein. The top ten hold about 8% of the sample, which has fewer than 400,000 distinct CDR3 sequences, approximately 6.3% seen once. The time point was: patch test 1, 2 weeks after DPC sensitization. Treatment of the sample: therapeutic diphenylcyclopropenone sensitization with weekly scalp DPC. The sample here was whole blood, taken in connection with sensitization to the hapten diphenylcyclopropenone (DPC). The receptor set was obtained from a woman under 30 with alopecia areata. Some clones in this sample may be carry-over from other donors' samples.

This clonotype was counted many times. This rearrangement joins TRBV10-3 to TRBJ2-3; 12 bases are shared with TRBD2. The CDR3 runs to 18 residues. Looked up from germline, CDR1 is ENHRY and CDR2 is SYGVKD. The V gene end was trimmed by 4 bases and the J gene end by 1 base; junction bases not matched to a gene: 9. CDR3 coding DNA: TGTGCCATCAGTGGAGGGCTAGCGGGGGGGCCGGGCACAGATACGCAGTATTTT. Its translation is CAISGGLAGGPGTDTQYF.

This clonotype appeared a few times. V gene TRBV5-4 combines with J gene TRBJ2-2; 9 nucleotides align to TRBD1. Per the germline V gene, CDR1 is SGHNT and CDR2 is YYREEE (reference sequence). The CDR3 runs to 16 residues. V shed 3 bases and J 6 bases; nucleotides not matched to a gene: 9. The CDR3 reads CASSSRTGVEAGELFF. CDR3 DNA sequence: TGTGCCAGCAGCTCACGGACAGGGGTGGAGGCCGGGGAGCTGTTTTTT. Full variable domain (remainder filled in from reference TRBV5-4 and TRBJ2-2): ETGVTQSPTHLIKTRGQQVTLRCSSQSGHNTVSWYQQALGQGPQFIFQYYREEENGRGNFPPRFSGLQFPNYSSELNVNALELDDSALYLCASSSRTGVEAGELFFGEGSRLTVL.

This clonotype was seen a few times. The rearrangement links TRBV4-3 to TRBJ2-2; perhaps D is TRBD1 or TRBD2 (6 bases each). This CDR3 region has 15 residues. Trimming removed 2 bases at V and 0 bases at J, with 7 bases between. CDR1 and CDR2 (germline): LGHNA, YSLEER. CDR3 coding DNA: TGCGCCAGCAGCCAACGGGGGCCGAACACCGGGGAGCTGTTTTTT. It specifies CASSQRGPNTGELFF.

This clonotype was counted at least ten times. The chain uses TRBV27 and TRBJ2-1, with D uncertain. Germline V CDR1 and CDR2: MNHEY, SMNVEV (reference sequence). With 6 bases removed from V and 7 bases from J, the gap between germline ends came to 22 bases. CDR3 length equals 16 residues. Here the CDR3 DNA reads TGTGCCAGCAGGGGTTATGGAGTCGGGCTATGGAATGAGCAGTTCTTC. This translates into CASRGYGVGLWNEQFF.

This chain uses TRBV20-1 with TRBJ2-2; no clear D. Germline V CDR1 and CDR2: DFQATT, SNEGSKA (reference sequence). V gave up 1 base and J gave up 0 bases, with 15 bases separating them. This CDR3 region has 17 residues. The CDR3 DNA is TGCAGTGCTAGAGGTCCCCGGACCGACGCGAACACCGGGGAGCTGTTTTTT. Encoded protein: CSARGPRTDANTGELFF.

This chain links TRBV27 with TRBJ2-3, with TRBD2 as a possible D gene (6 bases). V was cut by 2 bases and J by 2 bases, with 17 bases left in between. The CDR3 has 17 residues. Looked up from germline, CDR1 is MNHEY and CDR2 is SMNVEV (reference sequence). The CDR3 DNA is TGTGCCAGCAGTTTACGGCTAGTCGGGAGAAACACAGATACGCAGTATTTT. Amino acids: CASSLRLVGRNTDTQYF.

This clonotype showed up just a few times. Germline and junction disagree at one end, which may indicate a read error. The rearrangement links TRBV12-5 to TRBJ1-5; no clear D. The CDR3 is 11 amino acids. Germline lookup yields CDR1 LGHNT and CDR2 FRNRAP. The DNA of the CDR3 is TGTGCTAGTGGGAGCAGTCAGCCCCAGCATTTT. It is translated as CASGSSQPQHF.

This clonotype was recorded at least ten times. The chain links TRBV12-3 or TRBV12-4 to TRBJ2-2; D remains unclear. The ends were cut back, 6 bases at V and 3 bases at J, with 8 bases in the middle. The CDR3 runs to 13 residues. This chain's CDR3 is CASRLQYTGELFF. The DNA of the CDR3 is TGTGCCAGCAGGTTACAGTACACCGGGGAGCTGTTTTTT.

This clonotype was observed many times. The chain links TRBV5-1 to TRBJ2-7; 9 nucleotides line up with TRBD2. The CDR3 covers 15 residues. J gave up 2 bases and V 1 base, and 4 bases lay outside the gene matches. Per the germline V gene, CDR1 is SGHRS and CDR2 is YFSETQ. CDR3 bases: TGCGCCAGCAGCTTGTCCGAGCGGGGGGCCTACGAGCAGTACTTC. Amino acids: CASSLSERGAYEQYF.

J is TRBJ2-7 and V is TRBV10-3, with no clear D. CDR1 is ENHRY, CDR2 SYGVKD, per germline. V was pared by 6 bases and J by 4 bases, with 10 bases between. The CDR3 runs to 12 residues. CDR3 sequence (DNA): TGTGCCATCAGCGTAAGGGATTACGAGCAGTACTTC. This sequence encodes CAISVRDYEQYF.

The J gene is TRBJ2-1, the V gene TRBV7-8; 8 nucleotides agree with TRBD2. The germline V gene encodes CDR1 SGHVS and CDR2 FQNEAQ. CDR3 size: 18 residues. V lost 4 bases, J lost 0 bases, and 11 bases stayed unmatched. As DNA, the CDR3 is TGTGCCAGCAGCTCGTTTCCTAGCGGGCTGAGCTCCTACAATGAGCAGTTCTTC. This encodes CASSSFPSGLSSYNEQFF.

This clonotype appeared many times. CDR3 coding DNA: TGCGCCAGCAGCTTAGATGTGGCTAATGAAAAACTGTTTTTT. Its translation: CASSLDVANEKLFF. The chain recombines TRBV4-1 with TRBJ1-4; D is ambiguous. Trimming left V 5 bases short and J 3 bases short, with 10 bases between. This CDR3 spans 14 amino acids. Germline CDR1 is MGHRA and CDR2 is YSYEKL.

This clonotype was recorded many times. This chain uses TRBV12-3 or TRBV12-4 with TRBJ1-1; D is ambiguous. Trimming took off 5 bases at V and 8 bases at J, with 12 bases between the two ends. CDR3 size: 12 residues. CDR3 sequence: CASSVGNREAFF. CDR3 DNA: TGTGCCAGCAGTGTAGGAAATCGAGAAGCTTTCTTT.

This rearrangement joins TRBV12-5 to TRBJ1-5; the match to TRBD1 covers 7 bases. The ends lost 7 bases at V and 6 bases at J; junction bases unmatched: 9. This CDR3 contains 14 residues. CDR1 and CDR2 from the germline V gene are LGHNT and FRNRAP. The CDR3 DNA follows: TGTGCTAGTGCCAGGGGGGGGCCGGGTCAGCCCCAGCATTTT. As protein: CASARGGPGQPQHF. The full variable domain, completed using reference TRBV12-5 and TRBJ1-5, is DARVTQTPRHKVTEMGQEVTMRCQPILGHNTVFWYRQTMMQGLELLAYFRNRAPLDDSGMPKDRFSAEMPDATLATLKIQPSEPRDSAVYFCASARGGPGQPQHFGDGTRLSIL.

In its sample, this clonotype was seen many times. The chain carries TRBV6-5 and TRBJ2-1; 7 nucleotides agree with TRBD1. V dropped 0 bases and J dropped 6; count of bases not matched to a gene: 8. The CDR3 is 16 residues long. Germline CDR1 MNHEY, CDR2 SVGAGI. The CDR3: CASSYSVYRGSNEQFF. The CDR3 DNA reads as TGTGCCAGCAGTTACTCTGTTTACAGGGGTAGCAATGAGCAGTTCTTC.

In its sample, this clonotype was seen a few times. The chain carries TRBV19 and TRBJ1-5, with 11 bases fitting TRBD1. Germline V gives CDR1 LNHDA, CDR2 SQIVND (reference sequence). This CDR3 spans 15 amino acids. The V and J ends lost 9 bases and 2 bases, in that order; junction bases with no gene match: 6. CDR3 protein: CASRDRGFRNQPQHF. The CDR3 DNA reads as TGTGCCAGCAGGGACAGGGGGTTCCGCAATCAGCCCCAGCATTTT.

This clonotype appeared a few times. The genes are TRBV20-1 and TRBJ2-1; 10 positions match TRBD2. Per germline, CDR1 DFQATT and CDR2 SNEGSKA (reference sequence). The CDR3 sequence is 15 residues long. V shed 1 base and J 4 bases; nucleotides not matched to a gene: 4. CDR3: CSARGSGGRYNEQFF. The CDR3 nucleotides are TGCAGTGCTAGAGGTAGCGGGGGGCGTTACAATGAGCAGTTCTTC.

This chain joins TRBV5-1 and TRBJ2-7; D gene unclear. CDR1 is SGHRS, CDR2 YFSETQ, per germline. This CDR3 is built from 13 residues. V shed 3 bases and J shed 6 bases, with 13 bases lying between them. For the CDR3, the DNA is TGCGCCAGCAGCTCGGAGAATTGGGGCGAGCAGTACTTC. This translates into CASSSENWGEQYF.

This clonotype was counted at least ten times. The V gene is TRBV20-1, the J gene TRBJ2-1; TRBD2 agrees at 7 bases. This CDR3 is 16 amino acids long. CDR1 DFQATT and CDR2 SNEGSKA come from the germline V gene (reference sequence). With V trimmed by 1 base and J by 3 bases, 9 bases remained unmatched. CDR3 sequence reads: CSARAMGGGNYNEQFF. CDR3 bases: TGCAGTGCTAGAGCCATGGGCGGGGGTAACTACAATGAGCAGTTCTTC.

The CDR3 spells CASSRLELGTDTQYF. The DNA for the CDR3 is TGCGCCAGCAGCCGTCTAGAGCTAGGCACAGATACGCAGTATTTT. V and J are TRBV5-1 and TRBJ2-3; D call uncertain. V lost 4 bases to trimming and J lost 1 base, with 13 bases between them. The CDR3 is 15 amino acids. CDR1 is SGHRS and CDR2 is YFSETQ in the germline V gene.

This sequence joins TRBV20-1 and TRBJ2-7; D is perhaps TRBD1 (8 bases). The CDR3 runs to 13 residues. Germline V gene data show CDR1 as DFQATT and CDR2 as SNEGSKA (reference sequence). The CDR3 DNA sequence: TGCAGAGCAAGCACAGGGGGGGTGTACGAGCAGTACTTC. Its translation is CRASTGGVYEQYF.

The count of this clonotype is one. A read error may be the cause here, since a much bigger clone is one base away. The chain carries TRBV20-1 and TRBJ2-1; D gene uncertain. The CDR3 is 11 residues long. With 4 bases removed from V and 12 bases from J, the gap between germline ends came to 13 bases. Per the germline V gene, CDR1 is DFQATT and CDR2 is SNEGSKA (reference sequence). The CDR3 sequence: CSATNTLGQFF. The CDR3 DNA sequence: TGCAGTGCTACCAACACCCTTGGGCAGTTCTTC.

This clonotype was recorded many times. The chain combines TRBV15 with TRBJ1-1; TRBD1 aligns across 9 bases. CDR1 LNHNV and CDR2 YYDKDF come from the germline V gene (reference sequence). The CDR3 is 18 residues long. V was clipped by 0 bases and J by 6 bases; unmatched bases: 14. This CDR3 reads CATSRDRLFRDREPEAFF. In DNA form, the CDR3 reads TGTGCCACCAGCAGAGATCGATTATTTAGGGACAGGGAACCTGAAGCTTTCTTT.

This clonotype was detected many times. The V gene is TRBV10-3, the J gene TRBJ2-3; 11 positions agree with TRBD2. Trimming at V came to 5 bases and at J to 1 base, leaving 5 bases not matched to a gene. Germline V gives CDR1 ENHRY, CDR2 SYGVKD. CDR3 length: 16 residues. This CDR3 is CAISPTTSGGTDTQYF. The CDR3 DNA sequence: TGTGCCATCAGTCCCACGACTAGCGGGGGCACAGATACGCAGTATTTT.

The chain uses TRBV6-1 and TRBJ1-1, with D unresolved. V lost 4 bases, J lost 2 bases, and 17 bases lay in between. The CDR3 sequence is 16 residues long. The germline V gene has CDR1 MNHNS and CDR2 SASEGT. CDR3 protein: CASSVEGVGVNTEAFF. CDR3 in DNA: TGTGCCAGCAGTGTGGAAGGCGTAGGTGTTAACACTGAAGCTTTCTTT.

This clonotype was recorded at least ten times. This chain uses TRBV4-3 with TRBJ2-1; TRBD1 agrees at 9 bases. The CDR3 length is 16 residues. The germline V gene encodes CDR1 LGHNA and CDR2 YSLEER. The J segment lost 5 bases and the V segment lost 1 base, leaving 6 bases of the junction unmatched. CDR3 loop: CASSQVHTGGHNEQFF. The DNA of the CDR3 is TGCGCCAGCAGCCAAGTCCATACAGGGGGCCACAATGAGCAGTTCTTC.

This clonotype was picked up a small number of times. This chain links TRBV4-1 with TRBJ1-2; TRBD1 matches at 7 bases. Germline V gene data show CDR1 as MGHRA and CDR2 as YSYEKL. V lost 5 bases and J lost 4; bases outside the gene matches: 13. The CDR3 is 16 amino acids. The CDR3 loop is CASSSHPTGRSYGYTF. CDR3 DNA sequence: TGCGCCAGCAGCTCCCACCCGACAGGGAGGAGCTATGGCTACACCTTC.

Of note for this clonotype: A read error may produce the germline difference seen at one junction end. The chain has TRBV29-1 and TRBJ1-1; no clear D gene. Per the germline V gene, CDR1 is SQVTM and CDR2 is ANQGSEA. The CDR3 is 13 residues long. This chain's CDR3 is CSVVGRLNAEAFF. DNA of the CDR3: TGCAGCGTTGTAGGAAGGCTGAACGCTGAAGCTTTCTTT.

The chain joins TRBV13 to TRBJ2-2; D call uncertain. The CDR3 has 16 amino acids. With 2 bases removed from V and 0 bases from J, the gap between germline ends came to 10 bases. CDR1 is PRHDT and CDR2 is FYEKMQ in the germline V gene (reference sequence). The CDR3 DNA is TGTGCCAGCAGCTTAACAAGGGCCGCGAACACCGGGGAGCTGTTTTTT. It is translated as CASSLTRAANTGELFF.

This clonotype has a count of ten or more. The V gene is TRBV20-1, the J gene TRBJ2-6; D not resolved. The CDR3 length is 14 residues. The V end lost 7 bases, the J end lost 0 bases, and 10 bases lay between the germline ends. Per the germline V gene, CDR1 is DFQATT and CDR2 is SNEGSKA (reference sequence). The chain's CDR3 is CSVGRPSGANVLTF. CDR3 nucleotide sequence: TGCAGTGTCGGACGGCCCTCTGGGGCCAACGTCCTGACTTTC.

CDR3 nucleotides: TGTGCCAGCAGTGAGAAGGCGGAGGGCGACGAGCAGTACTTC. It codes for CASSEKAEGDEQYF. The chain couples TRBV6-2 or TRBV6-3 to TRBJ2-7; a possible D gene is TRBD2 (6 bases). V was cut by 5 bases and J by 5 bases, with 16 bases left in between. In germline, CDR1 is MNHEY, CDR2 SVGEGT. This CDR3 has 14 amino acids.

V usage is TRBV29-1 and J usage is TRBJ2-2; maybe TRBD1 (6 bases). V was trimmed by 3 bases and J by 7 bases, leaving 9 bases between them. Germline assignment: CDR1 SQVTM and CDR2 ANQGSEA. This CDR3 region has 12 residues. The CDR3 nucleotides are TGCAGCGTTGAGGGGGCCGGCGGGGAGCTGTTTTTT. Protein sequence: CSVEGAGGELFF.